The 19 T cell receptor beta chains listed next were all sequenced from one sample in a study of T cell responses to AZD1222 COVID-19 vaccine. Libraries were prepared by immunoSEQ multiplex PCR; TCRdb keeps only in-frame clonotypes and omits some of them. The table lists 150,000 to 200,000 clones, over 80% of them singletons. The sample here was peripheral blood, taken on day 0 of AZD1222 vaccination. The receptor source for this set is an adult in good health.

For this clone: The conserved phenylalanine or tryptophan is not found at the CDR3 terminus, so this likely reflects a read error. The limits of the CDR3 on the DNA are not certain, so only TCRdb's listed CDR3 is given. The chain recombines TRBV24-1 with TRBJ2-7; the table names TRBD1, a call not compared with the DNA. From germline, CDR1 is KGHDR and CDR2 SFDVKD. The CDR3 numbers 12 amino acids, ends counted. The CDR3 region is CATEATGKSNPD.

In the case of this clone: In the same sample, other DNA sequences code for this CDR3. The rearrangement links TRBV6-5 to TRBJ1-2; 7 bases match TRBD1. Per the germline V gene, CDR1 is MNHEY and CDR2 is SVGAGI. J gave up 4 bases and V 6 bases, and 5 bases lay outside the gene matches. The CDR3 has 13 amino acids. CDR3 protein: CASRGGAGYGYTF. DNA for the CDR3: TGTGCCAGCAGAGGGGGCGCCGGCTATGGCTACACCTTC.

This chain links TRBV27 with TRBJ1-1; weak D call: TRBD1 (5 bases). Germline values: CDR1 MNHEY, CDR2 SMNVEV (reference sequence). This CDR3 comprises 15 residues. V lost 2 bases, J lost 0 bases, and 10 bases lay in between. Written as DNA, the CDR3 is TGTGCCAGCAGTTTACTGAGGGGAATGAACACTGAAGCTTTCTTT. The encoded protein is CASSLLRGMNTEAFF.

The chain recombines TRBV5-4 with TRBJ2-4; 7 bases align to TRBD2. The CDR3 is made up of 15 amino acids. CDR1 and CDR2 from the germline V gene are SGHNT and YYREEE (reference sequence). V was clipped by 4 bases and J by 8 bases; unmatched bases: 12. In nucleotides, the CDR3 is TGTGCCAGCAGCCTGCGTGGGGACTATAGGGACATTCAGTACTTC. The encoded protein is CASSLRGDYRDIQYF.

This chain uses TRBV4-3 with TRBJ2-1, with 8 bases identical to TRBD2. There are 15 residues in the CDR3. Germline CDR1 reads LGHNA; CDR2 reads YSLEER. V was clipped by 2 bases and J by 4 bases; unmatched bases: 4. The CDR3 DNA follows: TGCGCCAGCAGCCAAAGAGCTAGCGGGTACAATGAGCAGTTCTTC. Its translation: CASSQRASGYNEQFF.

The rearrangement links TRBV27 to TRBJ1-2; a possible D gene is TRBD1 (6 bases). Trimming left V 10 bases short and J 5 bases short, with 23 bases between. Germline loops: CDR1 MNHEY, CDR2 SMNVEV (reference sequence). The CDR3 spans 15 residues. The CDR3 is CATRFGGHGPYGYTF. CDR3 bases: TGTGCCACCCGGTTCGGGGGGCATGGTCCTTATGGCTACACCTTC.

This chain connects TRBV3-1 (or the pseudogene TRBV3-2) to TRBJ1-6, with D possibly matching TRBD1 (5 bases). The ends were cut back, 4 bases at V and 10 bases at J, with 11 bases in the middle. CDR1 is LGHDT, CDR2 YNNKEL, per germline (reference sequence). CDR3 length equals 13 residues. The CDR3 is CASSLGSGSPLHF. The DNA for the CDR3 is TGTGCCAGCAGCCTCGGGTCAGGGTCACCCCTCCACTTT.

This chain connects TRBV5-1 to TRBJ2-7; TRBD1 agrees at 11 bases. Germline V gene sequence: CDR1 SGHRS, CDR2 YFSETQ. V was clipped by 6 bases and J by 5 bases; unmatched bases: 10. The CDR3 runs 15 residues. The CDR3 DNA sequence: TGCGCCAGCACGCTCACCGGGACAGGGGGGGACGAGCAGTACTTC. Translated: CASTLTGTGGDEQYF.

This rearrangement joins TRBV5-1 to TRBJ2-1; the match to TRBD1 covers 8 bases. V lost 4 bases to trimming and J lost 9 bases; unmatched junction nucleotides: 3. Germline V gene sequence: CDR1 SGHRS, CDR2 YFSETQ. The CDR3 consists of 12 residues. This chain's CDR3 is CASSRQGSEQFF. As DNA, the CDR3 is TGCGCCAGCAGCAGACAGGGGTCTGAGCAGTTCTTC.

The J gene is TRBJ2-2, the V gene TRBV3-1 (or the pseudogene TRBV3-2); TRBD1 aligns across 12 bases. In germline, CDR1 is LGHDT, CDR2 YNNKEL (reference sequence). CDR3 size: 17 residues. J was trimmed by 7 bases and V by 5 bases; bases with no gene match: 11. The CDR3 DNA reads TGTGCCAGCAGCTTCAGCCGGGGGACAGGGGGCTTCGGGGAGCTGTTTTTT. This encodes CASSFSRGTGGFGELFF.

The rearrangement links TRBV12-3 or TRBV12-4 to TRBJ1-2; D call uncertain. V lost 5 bases to trimming and J lost 4 bases, with 11 bases between them. The CDR3 covers 13 residues. The CDR3 reads CASSPGESYGYTF. The CDR3 coding sequence is TGTGCCAGCAGTCCCGGGGAGTCCTATGGCTACACCTTC.

J is TRBJ1-1 and V is TRBV5-1; D gene ambiguous. V dropped 4 bases and J dropped 6 bases, with 10 bases sitting between them. Germline CDR1 reads SGHRS; CDR2 reads YFSETQ. CDR3 length: 12 amino acids. CDR3 in amino acids: CASSKGLSEAFF. CDR3 bases: TGCGCCAGCAGCAAAGGTCTATCTGAAGCTTTCTTT. The full variable domain, in which reference TRBV5-1 and TRBJ1-1 provide the parts outside the CDR3, is KAGVTQTPRYLIKTRGQQVTLSCSPISGHRSVSWYQQTPGQGLQFLFEYFSETQRNKGNFPGRFSGRQFSNSRSEMNVSTLELGDSALYLCASSKGLSEAFFGQGTRLTVV.

The genes are TRBV5-1 and TRBJ2-3; possible D gene TRBD2, 6 bases. The CDR3 spans 13 residues. The V and J ends lost 7 bases and 3 bases respectively, with 12 bases between them. CDR1 and CDR2 from the germline V gene are SGHRS and YFSETQ. The CDR3 DNA sequence: TGCGCCAGCGGGAGGAGGGAGACAGATACGCAGTATTTT. This encodes CASGRRETDTQYF. The entire variable domain, with the rest obtained from reference TRBV5-1 and TRBJ2-3, is as follows: KAGVTQTPRYLIKTRGQQVTLSCSPISGHRSVSWYQQTPGQGLQFLFEYFSETQRNKGNFPGRFSGRQFSNSRSEMNVSTLELGDSALYLCASGRRETDTQYFGPGTRLTVL.

The V call is TRBV5-1, the J call TRBJ2-1, with 9 bases aligning to TRBD2. This CDR3 has 18 residues. Looked up from germline, CDR1 is SGHRS and CDR2 is YFSETQ. V shed 5 bases and J 7 bases; nucleotides not matched to a gene: 19. CDR3 nucleotides: TGCGCCAGCAGTAGAGGGAATAGCGGGGGCCTTACGGGGAATGAGCAGTTCTTC. Encoded protein: CASSRGNSGGLTGNEQFF.

This clone appeared once. The V call is TRBV14, the J call TRBJ2-7; possible D gene TRBD2, 5 bases. There are 15 residues in the CDR3. Looked up from germline, CDR1 is SGHDN and CDR2 is FVKESK. Trimming left V 1 base short and J 3 bases short, with 13 bases between. CDR3 residues: CASSQGGGGFYEQYF. The CDR3 DNA is TGTGCCAGCAGCCAAGGCGGAGGCGGATTCTACGAGCAGTACTTC.

The chain joins TRBV29-1 to TRBJ1-4; D is ambiguous. Germline CDR1 is SQVTM and CDR2 is ANQGSEA. The germline V and J ends were trimmed by 7 bases and 0 bases, with 3 bases remaining between them. The CDR3 runs 11 residues. The chain's CDR3 is CSASTNEKLFF. The CDR3 nucleotides read TGCAGCGCCTCAACTAATGAAAAACTGTTTTTT.

The V gene is TRBV3-1 (or the pseudogene TRBV3-2), the J gene TRBJ1-1, with unresolved D. This CDR3 contains 15 residues. The ends were cut back, 5 bases at V and 1 base at J, with 14 bases in the middle. CDR1 is LGHDT and CDR2 is YNNKEL in the germline V gene (reference sequence). The CDR3 DNA reads TGTGCCAGCAGCGCCCCGGGCCTTGGGAACACTGAAGCTTTCTTT. The encoded protein is CASSAPGLGNTEAFF.

The chain combines TRBV20-1 with TRBJ2-5; D remains unclear. V was pared by 5 bases and J by 7 bases, with 8 bases between. Germline V gene sequence: CDR1 DFQATT, CDR2 SNEGSKA (reference sequence). CDR3 size: 10 residues. This chain's CDR3 is CSAPLGTQYF. The CDR3, as DNA: TGCAGTGCTCCCCTGGGGACCCAGTACTTC.

V usage is TRBV12-3 or TRBV12-4 and J usage is TRBJ1-6; maybe TRBD1 (6 bases). The CDR3 contains 12 residues. Trimming left V 7 bases short and J 10 bases short, with 11 bases between. CDR3 protein: CASKGGYSPLHF. The CDR3 DNA reads TGTGCCAGCAAGGGGGGCTACTCACCCCTCCACTTT.